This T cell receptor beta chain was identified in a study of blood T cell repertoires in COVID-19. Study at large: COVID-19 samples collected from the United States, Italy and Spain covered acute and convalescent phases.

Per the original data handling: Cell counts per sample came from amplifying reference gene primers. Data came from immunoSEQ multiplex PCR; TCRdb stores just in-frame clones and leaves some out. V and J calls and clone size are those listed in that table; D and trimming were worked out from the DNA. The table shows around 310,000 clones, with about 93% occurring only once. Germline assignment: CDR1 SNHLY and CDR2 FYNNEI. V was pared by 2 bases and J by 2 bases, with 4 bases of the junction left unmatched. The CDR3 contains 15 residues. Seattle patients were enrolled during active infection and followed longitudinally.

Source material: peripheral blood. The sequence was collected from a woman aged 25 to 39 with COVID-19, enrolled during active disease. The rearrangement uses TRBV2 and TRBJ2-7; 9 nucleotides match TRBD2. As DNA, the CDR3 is TGTGCCAGCAGTGAACAGACTAGCGGTCCCTACGAGCAGTACTTC. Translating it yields CASSEQTSGPYEQYF. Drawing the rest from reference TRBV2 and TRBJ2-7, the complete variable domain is EPEVTQTPSHQVTQMGQEVILRCVPISNHLYFYWYRQILGQKVEFLVSFYNNEISEKSEIFDDQFSVERPDGSNFTLKIRSTKLEDSAMYFCASSEQTSGPYEQYFGPGTRLTVT.